This T cell receptor beta chain was obtained from a study of T cell clonality in common variable immunodeficiency. TCRdb's table, derived via immunoSEQ multiplex PCR, lists solely in-frame clones and lacks some. Listed for the sample are approximately 40,000 clones, none seen a single time. The CDR3 has 14 residues. The germline CDR1 and CDR2 sequences are DFQATT and SNEGSKA (reference sequence). V shed 3 bases, J shed 2 bases, and the junction held 1 base outside the gene matches. Study outcomes and limitations: Fewer deletions and N-nucleotide insertions were reportedly seen in common variable immunodeficiency TCR beta sequences.

This clone was counted at least ten times. The antigen is unknown. The CDR3 end falls 3 residues outside the read, so it is completed with the germline J gene. The chain has TRBV20-1 and TRBJ2-3, with 11 bases that match TRBD2. This receptor was obtained from a person between 18 and 75 years old in good health. The specimen sequenced was peripheral blood mononuclear cells. The covered CDR3 bases are TGCAGTGCTAGGACTAGCGGGATCACAGATACG. Translated, it gives CSARTSGITDT. The entire CDR3 is CSARTSGITDTQYF.